These T cell receptor beta chains were read from a single sample in a study of blood T cell repertoires in COVID-19. Measured with immunoSEQ multiplex PCR; TCRdb has only the in-frame clones, and not every one. Among approximately 190,000 clones listed, over 75% were seen once. Source material: peripheral blood. The receptors were sampled from a middle-aged woman who had recovered from COVID-19. Each CDR3 is given with its conserved first and last residue. Fields, in order: clone size, V gene, D gene, J gene, CDR3 length, CDR3 DNA, CDR3 protein. A D gene is named only where the DNA matches it firmly. The size of a clone is reported for some rows only, either as once, few or many, or as a class for expanded clones.

abundance: NA; v_gene: TRBV28; d_gene: NA; j_gene: TRBJ1-2; len: 15; CDR3nt: TGTGCCAGCAGTTTTTTCGCGTCAACTAACTATGGCTACACCTTC; CDR3aa: CASSFFASTNYGYTF
abundance: NA; v_gene: TRBV6-5; d_gene: NA; j_gene: TRBJ2-3; len: 12; CDR3nt: TGTGCCAGCAGTTACTCGAGAGATACGCAGTATTTT; CDR3aa: CASSYSRDTQYF
abundance: NA; v_gene: TRBV11-3; d_gene: TRBD2; j_gene: TRBJ2-1; len: 18; CDR3nt: TGTGCCAGCAGCTCGAACCCCGGGACTAGCGGTTCCTACAATGAGCAGTTCTTC; CDR3aa: CASSSNPGTSGSYNEQFF
abundance: NA; v_gene: TRBV30; d_gene: NA; j_gene: TRBJ1-1; len: 15; CDR3nt: TGTGCCTGGAGTGTTCAAGGGGGTCAGAACACTGAAGCTTTCTTT; CDR3aa: CAWSVQGGQNTEAFF
abundance: NA; v_gene: TRBV28; d_gene: NA; j_gene: TRBJ1-1; len: 15; CDR3nt: TGTGCCAGCAGACCGACGGACCGAAGGGGCACTGAAGCTTTCTTT; CDR3aa: CASRPTDRRGTEAFF
abundance: NA; v_gene: TRBV6-4; d_gene: NA; j_gene: TRBJ2-3; len: 13; CDR3nt: TGTGCCAGCAGTTCGCAGTCAACAGATACGCAGTATTTT; CDR3aa: CASSSQSTDTQYF
abundance: few; v_gene: TRBV9; d_gene: NA; j_gene: TRBJ1-2; len: 17; CDR3nt: TGTGCCAGCAGCCCCCAGGTGGGGCTTACTCCAAACTATGGCTACACCTTC; CDR3aa: CASSPQVGLTPNYGYTF
abundance: few; v_gene: TRBV6-1; d_gene: NA; j_gene: TRBJ1-1; len: 13; CDR3nt: TGTGCCAGCAGTGAAGCGGAGTACACTGAAGCTTTCTTT; CDR3aa: CASSEAEYTEAFF
abundance: NA; v_gene: TRBV3-1/TRBV3-2; d_gene: TRBD1; j_gene: TRBJ1-6; len: 19; CDR3nt: TGTGCCAGCAGCCAAATTCGTCTAACCGGGACAGGGTTAAGTTCACCCCTCCACTTT; CDR3aa: CASSQIRLTGTGLSSPLHF
abundance: NA; v_gene: TRBV30; d_gene: TRBD1; j_gene: TRBJ1-3; len: 13; CDR3nt: TGTGCCTGGCACAGGGGCTCTGGAAACACCATATATTTT; CDR3aa: CAWHRGSGNTIYF
abundance: NA; v_gene: TRBV12-5; d_gene: TRBD1; j_gene: TRBJ2-7; len: 18; CDR3nt: TGTGCTAGTGGTTTGGAAACGAAGAAAGAGACAGGGACGAAAGAGCAGTACTTC; CDR3aa: CASGLETKKETGTKEQYF
abundance: NA; v_gene: TRBV30; d_gene: NA; j_gene: TRBJ2-1; len: 14; CDR3nt: TGTGCCTGGAGTACTTCACTTGCCTACAATGAGCAGTTCTTC; CDR3aa: CAWSTSLAYNEQFF
abundance: few; v_gene: TRBV6-6; d_gene: NA; j_gene: TRBJ1-1; len: 11; CDR3nt: TGTGCCAGTACCGGAGCCTCCAAAGCTTTCTTT; CDR3aa: CASTGASKAFF
abundance: NA; v_gene: TRBV10-3; d_gene: NA; j_gene: TRBJ2-7; len: 12; CDR3nt: TGTGCCATCAGAGACAGAACCTACGAGCAGTACTTC; CDR3aa: CAIRDRTYEQYF
abundance: NA; v_gene: TRBV3-1/TRBV3-2; d_gene: NA; j_gene: TRBJ1-2; len: 15; CDR3nt: TGTGCCAGCAGCCAACTCGACAGTAGGTACTATGGCTACACCTTC; CDR3aa: CASSQLDSRYYGYTF
abundance: NA; v_gene: TRBV4-3; d_gene: NA; j_gene: TRBJ1-6; len: 15; CDR3nt: TGCGCCAGCAGCCAAGAACCTACCGATAATTCACCCCTCCACTTT; CDR3aa: CASSQEPTDNSPLHF
abundance: NA; v_gene: TRBV20-1; d_gene: TRBD2; j_gene: TRBJ2-5; len: 16; CDR3nt: TGCAGTGCTAGTTCCGGGACTAGCTTGTACCAAGAGACCCAGTACTTC; CDR3aa: CSASSGTSLYQETQYF
abundance: NA; v_gene: TRBV9; d_gene: TRBD1; j_gene: TRBJ2-7; len: 15; CDR3nt: TGTGCCAGCAGCCCATCGAGGGGACAGGTGTACGAGCAGTACTTC; CDR3aa: CASSPSRGQVYEQYF
abundance: once; v_gene: TRBV4-1; d_gene: TRBD2; j_gene: TRBJ2-3; len: 18; CDR3nt: TGCGCCAGCAGCCAAGAACCCCTCAGCGGGAGGCAAGGGGATACGCAGTATTTT; CDR3aa: CASSQEPLSGRQGDTQYF
abundance: NA; v_gene: TRBV5-1; d_gene: TRBD2; j_gene: TRBJ2-5; len: 17; CDR3nt: TGCGCCAGCAGCTTGGTCCCACCCGGCGGGAGCCAAGAGACCCAGTACTTC; CDR3aa: CASSLVPPGGSQETQYF
abundance: few; v_gene: TRBV5-1; d_gene: NA; j_gene: TRBJ2-7; len: 14; CDR3nt: TGCGCCAGCAGCTTGGAACAGGGTGCGTACGAGCAGTACTTC; CDR3aa: CASSLEQGAYEQYF
abundance: NA; v_gene: TRBV5-5; d_gene: NA; j_gene: TRBJ2-7; len: 16; CDR3nt: TGTGCCAGCAGCTTTCAGAGCGGGTCTAGCTCCTACGAGCAGTACTTC; CDR3aa: CASSFQSGSSSYEQYF
abundance: NA; v_gene: TRBV29-1; d_gene: TRBD2; j_gene: TRBJ2-3; len: 14; CDR3nt: TGCAGCGTTCAATTTGGGACTAGCGCAGATACGCAGTATTTT; CDR3aa: CSVQFGTSADTQYF
abundance: NA; v_gene: TRBV28; d_gene: NA; j_gene: TRBJ2-5; len: 13; CDR3nt: TGTGCCACCACAGGGTACATTCGAGAGACCCAGTACTTC; CDR3aa: CATTGYIRETQYF
abundance: NA; v_gene: TRBV20-1; d_gene: NA; j_gene: TRBJ1-1; len: 13; CDR3nt: TGCAGTGCTAGTTCGGTCTCGGGGACTGAAGCTTTCTTT; CDR3aa: CSASSVSGTEAFF
abundance: NA; v_gene: TRBV6-5; d_gene: TRBD1; j_gene: TRBJ1-2; len: 14; CDR3nt: TGTGCCAGCAGCAGGACAGGGTCTGACTATGGCTACACCTTC; CDR3aa: CASSRTGSDYGYTF
abundance: NA; v_gene: TRBV11-2; d_gene: TRBD2; j_gene: TRBJ2-3; len: 16; CDR3nt: TGTGCCAGCAGCCCCCTATTACTAGCGGGAGTAGATACGCAGTATTTT; CDR3aa: CASSPLLLAGVDTQYF
abundance: NA; v_gene: TRBV5-4; d_gene: TRBD2; j_gene: TRBJ2-2; len: 16; CDR3nt: TGTGCCAGCAGCTCAGTAGCGGGAGAGGTCACCGGGGAGCTGTTTTTT; CDR3aa: CASSSVAGEVTGELFF
abundance: NA; v_gene: TRBV28; d_gene: NA; j_gene: TRBJ1-2; len: 13; CDR3nt: TGTGCCAGCACGGCTGGAGTGGGCTATGGCTACACCTTC; CDR3aa: CASTAGVGYGYTF